This T cell receptor beta chain was observed in a study of shared clonotypes between healthy human individuals. This clone has only one observation. The CDR3 has 13 residues. Germline V lookup: CDR1 SQVTM, CDR2 ANQGSEA. V shed 5 bases and J shed 0 bases, with 10 bases lying between them. Assay used: immunoSEQ multiplex PCR; TCRdb lists only in-frame clones, some missing. The sample records 980,000 or so clones, about three quarters being singletons. The chain uses TRBV29-1 and TRBJ1-1; D is possibly TRBD1 (5 bases). The TCR was taken from a young man in good health. Source material: memory CD4+ T cells sorted from blood. This sample's subset: CD45RA-negative fraction. The CDR3 loop reads CSVYGTVNTEAFF. The CDR3 nucleotides read TGCAGCGTTTACGGGACGGTGAACACTGAAGCTTTCTTT.